This TCR beta chain was found in a study of OX40 agonist ivuxolimab in advanced cancers. Of note for this clone: Antigen unknown.

General observations from the study: Clonal expansion was seen in CD4+ and CD8+ blood T cells by week 6 at 0.1 to 3.0 mg/kg.

Systemic immunosuppression or a history of autoimmune disease excluded patients. J lost 6 bases, V lost 3 bases, and 9 bases had no gene match. Germline CDR1 LGHNA, CDR2 YSLEER. The CDR3 is 17 amino acids. TCRdb's copy holds only in-frame clones and misses some; the assay was immunoSEQ multiplex PCR. The table includes about 32,000 clones, about 83% detected once. The sample was CD4+ or CD8+ T cells sorted from blood, taken in a trial of the OX40 agonist ivuxolimab. The chain uses TRBV4-3 and TRBJ1-5, with TRBD1 matching over 12 bases. The clonotype originates from an adult with an advanced solid tumor such as melanoma, head and neck, liver or kidney cancer. In nucleotides, the CDR3 is TGCGCCAGCAGCCACAAGGGACAGGGGGCCGGCAGTCAGCCCCAGCATTTT. This translates into CASSHKGQGAGSQPQHF.